These 21 T cell receptor beta chains were sequenced from one sample in a study of T cell repertoires in cytomegalovirus infection. From the reads, TCRdb called clonotypes with MiXCR, one entry per CDR3 protein. The sample contains roughly 120,000 distinct CDR3 sequences, less than 30% of which appear only once. Their antigens are not known. Source: CD8+ T cells from cultured PBMCs, taken from culture after CMV antigen stimulation. The receptors were gathered from a human donor in good health (CMV status not recorded). Some clones in this sample may be carry-over from other donors' samples.

This clonotype was recorded many times. The gene calls are TRBV11-2 and TRBJ2-3, with 9 bases lining up with TRBD2. In germline, CDR1 is SGHAT, CDR2 FQNNGV. V was clipped by 5 bases and J by 2 bases; unmatched bases: 5. The CDR3 runs 15 residues. The CDR3 region has the DNA TGTGCCAGCAGCCCCAGCGGGGGGTTCACAGATACGCAGTATTTT. It yields the protein CASSPSGGFTDTQYF.

This sequence joins TRBV27 and TRBJ2-2; 12 bases match TRBD1. There are 15 residues in the CDR3. The ends lost 8 bases at V and 7 bases at J; junction bases unmatched: 8. Germline CDR1 reads MNHEY; CDR2 reads SMNVEV (reference sequence). The CDR3 reads CASLTGTGGIGELFF. Here the CDR3 DNA reads TGTGCCAGCCTAACCGGGACAGGGGGCATCGGGGAGCTGTTTTTT.

This clonotype showed up just a few times. V and J are TRBV5-1 and TRBJ1-1, with D maybe TRBD1 (6 bases). CDR3 length: 15 residues. Germline CDR1 SGHRS, CDR2 YFSETQ. The germline V and J ends were trimmed by 7 bases and 1 base, with 17 bases remaining between them. The CDR3 reads CASESGGRQNTEAFF. For the CDR3, the DNA is TGCGCCAGCGAGTCGGGGGGCAGGCAGAACACTGAAGCTTTCTTT.

V usage is TRBV4-2 and J usage is TRBJ2-5, with D perhaps given as TRBD1 or TRBD2 (5 bases each). Trimming pared 0 bases from V and 1 base from J, leaving 15 bases between. The CDR3 consists of 17 residues. In germline, CDR1 is LGHNA, CDR2 YNFKEQ. The DNA for the CDR3 is TGTGCCAGCAGCCAAGAACTCCCCAGTGGGGGCCAAGAGACCCAGTACTTC. Its translation: CASSQELPSGGQETQYF.

The J gene is TRBJ2-2, the V gene TRBV5-5, with D hard to call. Germline values: CDR1 SGHKS, CDR2 YYEKEE (reference sequence). The CDR3 has 14 residues. The V end was cut by 2 bases, the J end by 7 bases, with 12 bases between. The CDR3 protein is CASSLLAPGGELFF. The DNA for the CDR3 is TGTGCCAGCAGCTTATTAGCCCCCGGCGGGGAGCTGTTTTTT.

This clonotype was observed once. V is TRBV7-9 and J is TRBJ2-7; D ambiguous. The length of the CDR3 is 14 residues. Germline lookup yields CDR1 SEHNR and CDR2 FQNEAQ (reference sequence). Trimming took 1 base from V and 3 from J, leaving 10 bases between them. Written as DNA, the CDR3 is TGTGCCAGCAGCTTAGACGTCAGCTACTACGAGCAGTACTTC. It translates to CASSLDVSYYEQYF.

This chain joins TRBV12-3 or TRBV12-4 and TRBJ2-3, with a weak D call TRBD1 (6 bases). V was pared by 3 bases and J by 5 bases, with 6 bases between. The CDR3 loop spans 12 amino acids. CDR3 nucleotides: TGTGCCAGCAGTTTCAGGGGAGATACGCAGTATTTT. Protein: CASSFRGDTQYF.

This chain joins TRBV12-3 or TRBV12-4 and TRBJ2-5, with a weak D call TRBD1 (6 bases). The CDR3 loop spans 14 amino acids. Trimming left V 4 bases short and J 1 base short, with 10 bases between. As DNA, the CDR3 is TGTGCCAGCAGTTCCCCGGACAGCCAAGAGACCCAGTACTTC. Translated: CASSSPDSQETQYF.

The V and J genes are TRBV27 and TRBJ1-2; perhaps TRBD1 as D (5 bases). The V end was cut by 3 bases, the J end by 5 bases, with 16 bases between. Germline assignment: CDR1 MNHEY and CDR2 SMNVEV (reference sequence). The CDR3 runs 15 residues. The CDR3 is CASSFGQGEVYGYTF. Written as DNA, the CDR3 is TGTGCCAGCAGTTTTGGTCAGGGTGAAGTTTATGGCTACACCTTC.

The chain links TRBV6-1 to TRBJ1-1; 7 bases are shared with TRBD1. The CDR3 runs 13 residues. Germline V gene sequence: CDR1 MNHNS, CDR2 SASEGT. The V and J ends lost 7 bases and 6 bases, in that order; junction bases with no gene match: 8. CDR3 sequence: CASTPTGDSEAFF. In nucleotides, the CDR3 is TGTGCCAGCACCCCAACAGGGGACTCTGAAGCTTTCTTT.

This clonotype turned up a few times. This chain joins TRBV7-9 and TRBJ2-2, with unresolved D. Deletions cut 4 bases from V and 3 bases from J, with 15 bases between. Per the germline V gene, CDR1 is SEHNR and CDR2 is FQNEAQ (reference sequence). This CDR3 contains 16 residues. The CDR3 is CASSSRPAEDTGELFF. The CDR3 nucleotides are TGTGCCAGCAGCTCCCGTCCGGCAGAGGACACCGGGGAGCTGTTTTTT.

The gene calls are TRBV11-2 and TRBJ1-3, with D possibly TRBD1 on 5 matching bases. This CDR3 is built from 16 residues. Germline V gene data show CDR1 as SGHAT and CDR2 as FQNNGV. V lost 1 base to trimming and J lost 0 bases, with 10 bases between them. The CDR3 spells CASSLGGHFSGNTIYF. The CDR3 coding sequence is TGTGCCAGCAGCTTAGGTGGACACTTCTCTGGAAACACCATATATTTT.

A few counts support this clonotype. The chain joins TRBV2 to TRBJ2-6; D not certain. Germline CDR1 is SNHLY and CDR2 is FYNNEI. The CDR3 consists of 16 residues. Trimming shortened V by 7 bases and J by 0 bases, and 13 bases separated the two germline ends. The CDR3 DNA is TGTGCCAGCACTTCCGGACCGGGCTCTGGGGCCAACGTCCTGACTTTC. Residues: CASTSGPGSGANVLTF. The whole variable domain, filled in from reference TRBV2 and TRBJ2-6, reads EPEVTQTPSHQVTQMGQEVILRCVPISNHLYFYWYRQILGQKVEFLVSFYNNEISEKSEIFDDQFSVERPDGSNFTLKIRSTKLEDSAMYFCASTSGPGSGANVLTFGAGSRLTVL.

This clonotype was detected a few times. The genes are TRBV12-3 or TRBV12-4 and TRBJ2-1; D is undetermined. The CDR3 consists of 13 residues. Deletions cut 2 bases from V and 6 bases from J, with 8 bases between. The CDR3 DNA reads as TGTGCCAGCAGTTTATACGGCCCCAATGAGCAGTTCTTC. Translated: CASSLYGPNEQFF.

A few counts support this clonotype. The V and J genes are TRBV2 and TRBJ2-7, with D uncertain. Germline assignment: CDR1 SNHLY and CDR2 FYNNEI. The length of the CDR3 is 13 residues. V was shortened by 7 bases and J by 3 bases, with 13 bases between the two germline ends. CDR3 sequence: CASTRIVVYEQYF. DNA for the CDR3: TGTGCCAGCACCCGAATTGTGGTCTACGAGCAGTACTTC.

This clonotype appeared a few times. The chain recombines TRBV25-1 with TRBJ2-7, with 7 bases lining up with TRBD1. This CDR3 spans 15 amino acids. From germline, CDR1 is MGHDK and CDR2 SYGVNS. The ends lost 3 bases at V and 6 bases at J; junction bases unmatched: 11. DNA of the CDR3: TGTGCCAGCAGTGAGGGGGCAGGGGGTCGATCCGAGCAGTACTTC. This codes for CASSEGAGGRSEQYF.

This clonotype was counted a few times. This sequence joins TRBV25-1 and TRBJ2-5, with D possibly TRBD2 on 6 matching bases. CDR1 and CDR2 (germline): MGHDK, SYGVNS. The CDR3 is 16 amino acids. Trimming pared 4 bases from V and 0 bases from J, leaving 15 bases between. The CDR3 reads CASSGLLGDYQETQYF. CDR3 bases: TGTGCCAGCAGTGGACTCCTGGGGGACTACCAAGAGACCCAGTACTTC. Supplemented by reference TRBV25-1 and TRBJ2-5, the full variable domain reads EADIYQTPRYLVIGTGKKITLECSQTMGHDKMYWYQQDPGMELHLIHYSYGVNSTEKGDLSSESTVSRIRTEHFPLTLESARPSHTSQYLCASSGLLGDYQETQYFGPGTRLLVL.

This clonotype has only a few counts. V is TRBV6-6 and J is TRBJ2-7, with TRBD2 identical over 7 bases. The trim removed 4 bases at V and 3 bases at J, leaving 9 bases unmatched. From germline, CDR1 is MNHNY and CDR2 SVGAGI (reference sequence). The CDR3 spans 15 residues. CDR3 sequence: CASSLWGEGIYEQYF. CDR3 DNA sequence: TGTGCCAGCAGTTTATGGGGGGAGGGGATCTACGAGCAGTACTTC.

This clonotype came up a few times. The chain carries TRBV5-4 and TRBJ1-1, with D possibly being TRBD1 (6 bases). The CDR3 is made up of 19 amino acids. From germline, CDR1 is SGHNT and CDR2 YYREEE (reference sequence). V was shortened by 4 bases and J by 0 bases, with 25 bases between the two germline ends. Here the CDR3 DNA reads TGTGCCAGCAGCGTGACAGGAGGACAATATGAACTTATGAACACTGAAGCTTTCTTT. Translating it yields CASSVTGGQYELMNTEAFF.

Many counts were recorded for this clonotype. V is TRBV12-3 or TRBV12-4 and J is TRBJ2-7; the match to TRBD2 covers 7 bases. V shed 6 bases and J 0 bases; nucleotides not matched to a gene: 5. The CDR3 extends over 14 amino acids. CDR3 in amino acids: CASSRGVLSYEQYF. The CDR3 DNA reads as TGTGCCAGCAGCCGGGGGGTCCTCTCCTACGAGCAGTACTTC.

This chain connects TRBV6-8 to TRBJ2-7; TRBD1 might be the D (7 bases). V lost 0 bases to trimming and J lost 3 bases, with 12 bases between them. Germline CDR1 is MNHGY and CDR2 is SAAAGT. This CDR3 is built from 15 residues. The CDR3 here is CASSYSAGGHYEQYF. For the CDR3, the DNA is TGTGCCAGCAGTTACTCAGCAGGGGGGCACTACGAGCAGTACTTC.